There are a few counts of the clone carrying this TCR beta chain. Only in-frame clones appear in the TCRdb table, and some are missing; sequencing was by immunoSEQ multiplex PCR. The sample has 150,000 to 200,000 clones, about 81% seen once. The record originates from a study of blood T cell repertoires in COVID-19. This CDR3 is 15 amino acids long. The V end lost 7 bases, the J end lost 3 bases, and 16 bases lay between the germline ends. Looked up from germline, CDR1 is MNHEY and CDR2 is SVGAGI. This receptor was identified in a human donor in a cohort sampled during active COVID-19. The chain joins TRBV6-5 to TRBJ1-5; a possible D gene is TRBD1 (6 bases). The specimen was peripheral blood. CDR3 DNA: TGTGCCAGCAACCCTTACGGACAGAACAATCAGCCCCAGCATTTT. This gives the protein CASNPYGQNNQPQHF.